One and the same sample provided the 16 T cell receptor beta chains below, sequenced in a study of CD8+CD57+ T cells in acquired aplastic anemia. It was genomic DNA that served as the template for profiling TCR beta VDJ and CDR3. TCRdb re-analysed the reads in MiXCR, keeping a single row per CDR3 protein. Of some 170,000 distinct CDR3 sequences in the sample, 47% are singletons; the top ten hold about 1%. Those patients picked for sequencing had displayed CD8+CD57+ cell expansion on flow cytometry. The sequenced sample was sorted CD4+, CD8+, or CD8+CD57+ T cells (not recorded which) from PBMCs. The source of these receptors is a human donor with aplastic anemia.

This CDR3 reads CATSDLKGIYEAFF. For the CDR3, the DNA is TGTGCCACCAGTGATTTGAAGGGAATCTATGAAGCTTTCTTT. This chain uses TRBV24-1 with TRBJ1-1; D remains ambiguous. Germline assignment: CDR1 KGHDR and CDR2 SFDVKD. This CDR3 contains 14 residues. V was trimmed by 0 bases and J by 7 bases, leaving 11 bases between them.

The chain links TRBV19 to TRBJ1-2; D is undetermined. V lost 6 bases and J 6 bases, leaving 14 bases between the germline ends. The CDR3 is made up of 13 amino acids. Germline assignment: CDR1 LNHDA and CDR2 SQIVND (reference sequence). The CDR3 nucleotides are TGTGCCAGTAGGCAGAGACGGAGAGATGGCTACACCTTC. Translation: CASRQRRRDGYTF.

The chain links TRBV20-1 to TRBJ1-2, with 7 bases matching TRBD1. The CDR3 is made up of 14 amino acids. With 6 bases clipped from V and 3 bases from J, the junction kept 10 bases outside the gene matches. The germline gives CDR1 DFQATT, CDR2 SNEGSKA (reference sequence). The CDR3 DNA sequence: TGCAGTGCCACCGGGACAGAGGGGTACTATGGCTACACCTTC. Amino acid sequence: CSATGTEGYYGYTF.

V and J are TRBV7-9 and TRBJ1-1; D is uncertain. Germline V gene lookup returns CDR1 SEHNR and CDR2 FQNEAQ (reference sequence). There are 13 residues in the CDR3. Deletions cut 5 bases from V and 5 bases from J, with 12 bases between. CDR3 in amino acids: CASSQGRRTEAFF. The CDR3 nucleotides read TGTGCCAGCAGCCAAGGTCGACGAACTGAAGCTTTCTTT.

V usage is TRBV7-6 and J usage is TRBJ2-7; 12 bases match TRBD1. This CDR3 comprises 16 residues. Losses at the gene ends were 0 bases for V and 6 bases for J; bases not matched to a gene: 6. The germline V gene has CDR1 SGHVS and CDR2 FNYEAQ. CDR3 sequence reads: CASSLATGTGGSEQYF. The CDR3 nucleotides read TGTGCCAGCAGCTTAGCGACCGGGACAGGGGGCTCCGAGCAGTACTTC.

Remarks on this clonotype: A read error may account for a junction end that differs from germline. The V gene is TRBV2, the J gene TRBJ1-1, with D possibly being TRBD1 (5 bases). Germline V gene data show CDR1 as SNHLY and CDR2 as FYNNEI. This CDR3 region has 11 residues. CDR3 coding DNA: TGTGCCGGCAGGGAGAACACTGAAGCTTTCTTT. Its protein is CAGRENTEAFF.

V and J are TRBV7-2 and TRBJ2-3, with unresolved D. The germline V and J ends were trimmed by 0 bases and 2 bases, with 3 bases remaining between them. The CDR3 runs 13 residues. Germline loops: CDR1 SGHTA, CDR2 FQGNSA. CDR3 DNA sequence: TGTGCCAGCAGCTTAGCCTACACAGATACGCAGTATTTT. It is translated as CASSLAYTDTQYF.

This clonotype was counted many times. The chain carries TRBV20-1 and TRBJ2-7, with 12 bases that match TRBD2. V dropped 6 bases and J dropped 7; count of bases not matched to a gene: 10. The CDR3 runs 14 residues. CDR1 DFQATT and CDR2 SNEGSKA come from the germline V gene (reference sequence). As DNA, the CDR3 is TGCAGTGCCAGACGACTAGCGGGGGTCCGTGAGCAGTACTTC. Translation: CSARRLAGVREQYF.

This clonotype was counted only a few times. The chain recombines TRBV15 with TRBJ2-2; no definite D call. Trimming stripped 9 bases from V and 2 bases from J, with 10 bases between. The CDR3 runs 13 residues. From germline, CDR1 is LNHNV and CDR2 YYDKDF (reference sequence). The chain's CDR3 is CATRPPNTGELFF. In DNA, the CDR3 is TGTGCCACGCGACCCCCCAACACCGGGGAGCTGTTTTTT.

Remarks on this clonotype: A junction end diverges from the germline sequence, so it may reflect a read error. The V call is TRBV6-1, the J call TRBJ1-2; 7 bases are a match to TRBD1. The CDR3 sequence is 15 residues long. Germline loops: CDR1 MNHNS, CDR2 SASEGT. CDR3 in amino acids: CTSSRRDLTGYGYTF. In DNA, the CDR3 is TGTACCAGCAGTAGGCGAGACTTGACAGGGTATGGCTACACCTTC.

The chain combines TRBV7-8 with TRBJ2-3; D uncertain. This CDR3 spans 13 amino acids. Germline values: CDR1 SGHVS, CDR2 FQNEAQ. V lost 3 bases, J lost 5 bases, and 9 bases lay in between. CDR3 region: CASSFKSLDTQYF. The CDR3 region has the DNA TGTGCCAGCAGCTTCAAGTCCCTAGATACGCAGTATTTT.

This CDR3 is CATSDFTDTQYF. In DNA form, the CDR3 reads TGTGCCACCAGTGATTTCACAGATACGCAGTATTTT. The V call is TRBV24-1, the J call TRBJ2-3; no definite D call. Deletions cut 1 base from V and 2 bases from J, with 0 bases between. CDR3 length: 12 residues. CDR1 KGHDR and CDR2 SFDVKD come from the germline V gene.

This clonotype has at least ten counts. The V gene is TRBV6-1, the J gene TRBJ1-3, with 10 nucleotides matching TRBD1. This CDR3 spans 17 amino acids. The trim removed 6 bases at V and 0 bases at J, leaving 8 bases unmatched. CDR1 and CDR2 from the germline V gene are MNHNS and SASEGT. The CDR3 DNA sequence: TGTGCCAGCAGCTCACGGGGACAGGGGCCCTCTGGAAACACCATATATTTT. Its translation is CASSSRGQGPSGNTIYF.

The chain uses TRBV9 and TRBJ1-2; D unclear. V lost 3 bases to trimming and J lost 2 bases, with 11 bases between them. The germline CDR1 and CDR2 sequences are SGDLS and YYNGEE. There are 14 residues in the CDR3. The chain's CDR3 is CASSGTSTNYGYTF. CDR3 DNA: TGTGCCAGCAGCGGGACCAGTACCAACTATGGCTACACCTTC.

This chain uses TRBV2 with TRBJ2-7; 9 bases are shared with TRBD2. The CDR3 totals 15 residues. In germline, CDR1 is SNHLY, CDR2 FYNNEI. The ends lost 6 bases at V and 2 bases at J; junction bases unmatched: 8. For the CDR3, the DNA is TGTGCCAGCAGCGCCGGACTAGCGAGGACCTACGAGCAGTACTTC. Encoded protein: CASSAGLARTYEQYF.

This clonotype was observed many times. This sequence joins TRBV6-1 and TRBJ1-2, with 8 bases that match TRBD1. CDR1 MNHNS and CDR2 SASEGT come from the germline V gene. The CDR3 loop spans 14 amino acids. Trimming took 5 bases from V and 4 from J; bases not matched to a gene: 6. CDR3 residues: CASSPRQGLYGYTF. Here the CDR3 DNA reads TGTGCCAGCAGTCCCAGACAGGGGCTCTATGGCTACACCTTC.